Presented here are 18 T cell receptor beta chains from one specimen sequenced in a study of T-cell memory formation after mild COVID-19. TCRdb re-called the 5' RACE reads through MiXCR, storing one row per CDR3 protein. The sample gives more than 400,000 distinct CDR3 sequences, 18% of which show up once; 10% to 15% is in the top ten. Sequenced material: PBMCs or a T cell subset sorted from them (not recorded which). These receptors were collected from an adult woman who had mild COVID-19 (a few samples of this study predate the infection). Cell type and time point are not known.

The CDR3 spells CASRDPGHLQLGVYEQYF. In nucleotides, the CDR3 is TGTGCCAGCAGGGACCCGGGACACCTTCAGCTGGGGGTCTACGAGCAGTACTTC. The chain recombines TRBV2 with TRBJ2-7; D may be TRBD1 (6 bases). The CDR3 length is 18 residues. The germline V gene has CDR1 SNHLY and CDR2 FYNNEI. V was trimmed by 6 bases and J by 3 bases, leaving 27 bases between them.

The genes are TRBV7-8 and TRBJ2-1; tentatively, D is TRBD2 (6 bases). The germline V gene has CDR1 SGHVS and CDR2 FQNEAQ. Trimming left V 6 bases short and J 3 bases short, with 12 bases between. CDR3 length: 14 amino acids. This chain's CDR3 is CASRPRGNYNEQFF. In DNA form, the CDR3 reads TGTGCCAGCAGGCCCCGGGGGAACTACAATGAGCAGTTCTTC.

In its sample, this clonotype was seen a few times. The CDR3 here is CASSLSLAGGLGTDTQYF. The CDR3 DNA reads TGTGCCAGCAGCTTATCGTTAGCGGGGGGGCTCGGAACAGATACGCAGTATTTT. V usage is TRBV7-8 and J usage is TRBJ2-3, with 11 bases aligning to TRBD2. Looked up from germline, CDR1 is SGHVS and CDR2 is FQNEAQ. The CDR3 totals 18 residues. Losses at the gene ends were 2 bases for V and 3 bases for J; bases not matched to a gene: 10.

The V call is TRBV19, the J call TRBJ1-5; no reliable D call. The CDR3 has 14 residues. Trimming shortened V by 6 bases and J by 5 bases, and 14 bases separated the two germline ends. The germline V gene has CDR1 LNHDA and CDR2 SQIVND (reference sequence). DNA of the CDR3: TGTGCCAGTAGGGGTCCCGCTAGAGATCAGCCCCAGCATTTT. It yields the protein CASRGPARDQPQHF.

This clonotype turned up a few times. The rearrangement links TRBV29-1 to TRBJ2-7, with TRBD2 identical over 10 bases. Germline V CDR1 and CDR2: SQVTM, ANQGSEA. This CDR3 is built from 16 residues. After removal of 3 bases from V and 0 bases from J, the junction contained 8 bases not matched to a gene. The CDR3 DNA reads as TGCAGCGTTGAGGGTTCCCCTAGCGGGAGCTCCTACGAGCAGTACTTC. It yields the protein CSVEGSPSGSSYEQYF.

This chain uses TRBV29-1 with TRBJ2-3; 7 bases are shared with TRBD1. The CDR3 is 12 amino acids. Germline lookup yields CDR1 SQVTM and CDR2 ANQGSEA. J gave up 4 bases and V 5 bases, and 3 bases lay outside the gene matches. CDR3: CSVSGTADTQYF. CDR3 DNA: TGCAGCGTTTCCGGGACAGCAGATACGCAGTATTTT.

The sample holds many counts of this clonotype. The J gene is TRBJ2-5, the V gene TRBV19, with 8 nucleotides matching TRBD1. J was trimmed by 3 bases and V by 7 bases; bases with no gene match: 4. Germline V gene lookup returns CDR1 LNHDA and CDR2 SQIVND (reference sequence). The CDR3 has 13 residues. This CDR3 reads CASTPTGEETQYF. The CDR3, as DNA: TGTGCCAGTACCCCGACAGGGGAAGAGACCCAGTACTTC.

This clonotype was seen a handful of times. The CDR3 sequence is CASSYSQSGTGITDTQYF. The CDR3 nucleotides are TGTGCCAGCAGTTATTCCCAATCCGGGACGGGGATCACAGATACGCAGTATTTT. The J gene is TRBJ2-3, the V gene TRBV6-5, with D perhaps given as TRBD1 or TRBD2 (5 bases each). The CDR3 runs to 18 residues. The germline V gene encodes CDR1 MNHEY and CDR2 SVGAGI. Trimming pared 3 bases from V and 2 bases from J, leaving 21 bases between.

This chain connects TRBV5-1 to TRBJ2-5; TRBD1 aligns across 7 bases. The ends lost 0 bases at V and 1 base at J; junction bases unmatched: 6. Germline CDR1 SGHRS, CDR2 YFSETQ. This CDR3 is 16 amino acids long. The CDR3 nucleotides are TGCGCCAGCAGCTTGGTTATGGACAGGCCCCAAGAGACCCAGTACTTC. Translating it yields CASSLVMDRPQETQYF.

In nucleotides, the CDR3 is TGTGCCAGCAGTCTTCATTCGGGAAATGAGCAGTTCTTC. Amino acid sequence: CASSLHSGNEQFF. This sequence joins TRBV12-3 or TRBV12-4 and TRBJ2-1; D perhaps matches TRBD2 (5 bases). The CDR3 has 13 residues. Trimming cost V 5 bases and J 7 bases, with 12 bases left between them.

There are a few counts of this clonotype. CDR3 residues: CASSYTGQGGNEQFF. Written as DNA, the CDR3 is TGTGCCAGCAGTTACACGGGACAGGGGGGCAATGAGCAGTTCTTC. The J gene is TRBJ2-1, the V gene TRBV6-5; 11 nucleotides match TRBD1. V lost 2 bases to trimming and J lost 6 bases; unmatched junction nucleotides: 3. Germline V CDR1 and CDR2: MNHEY, SVGAGI. The CDR3 has 15 amino acids.

The gene calls are TRBV7-9 and TRBJ2-1; 7 nucleotides align to TRBD2. CDR3 length: 15 amino acids. Germline CDR1 and CDR2: SEHNR and FQNEAQ (reference sequence). Trimming removed 0 bases from V and 6 bases from J; junction bases left unmatched: 5. CDR3 in DNA: TGTGCCAGCAGCTTAGCTTCCGGGGGGACCAATGAGCAGTTCTTC. Encoded protein: CASSLASGGTNEQFF. Together with reference TRBV7-9 and TRBJ2-1, the CDR3 gives the full variable domain: DTGVSQNPRHKITKRGQNVTFRCDPISEHNRLYWYRQTLGQGPEFLTYFQNEAQLEKSRLLSDRFSAERPKGSFSTLEIQRTEQGDSAMYLCASSLASGGTNEQFFGPGTRLTVL.

This clonotype was detected ten times or more. The V gene is TRBV12-3 or TRBV12-4, the J gene TRBJ2-1, with 14 positions matching TRBD2. Losses at the gene ends were 6 bases for V and 2 bases for J; bases not matched to a gene: 21. The CDR3 contains 22 residues. This CDR3 reads CASSPGTGLGLAGGPTYNEQFF. DNA for the CDR3: TGTGCCAGCAGCCCGGGGACAGGGCTCGGACTAGCGGGGGGCCCAACCTACAATGAGCAGTTCTTC.

The rearrangement uses TRBV12-3 or TRBV12-4 and TRBJ1-2; tentative D call: TRBD1 (5 bases). The length of the CDR3 is 14 residues. With 4 bases removed from V and 3 bases from J, the gap between germline ends came to 12 bases. CDR3 nucleotides: TGTGCCAGCAGTTCCGGCAGGGAGTACTATGGCTACACCTTC. Translation gives CASSSGREYYGYTF.

The sample holds many counts of this clonotype. This sequence joins TRBV5-1 and TRBJ2-3; unclear D gene. The CDR3 has 15 amino acids. Germline CDR1 SGHRS, CDR2 YFSETQ. Trimming cost V 0 bases and J 0 bases, with 8 bases left between them. The CDR3 DNA is TGCGCCAGCAGCTTGGGGGATAGAAGCACAGATACGCAGTATTTT. Translation: CASSLGDRSTDTQYF.

This clonotype has at least ten counts. The genes are TRBV7-3 and TRBJ2-7; tentatively, D is TRBD1 (6 bases). CDR3 length equals 15 residues. The V gene lost 2 bases and the J gene lost 0 bases, with 11 bases spanning the gap. Per the germline V gene, CDR1 is SGHTA and CDR2 is FQGTGA. Here the CDR3 DNA reads TGTGCCAGCAGCTTACAGGGGTCGAGCTCCTACGAGCAGTACTTC. The encoded protein is CASSLQGSSSYEQYF.

This clonotype occurred a few times. This chain links TRBV29-1 with TRBJ1-3; TRBD1 aligns across 8 bases. CDR1 is SQVTM, CDR2 ANQGSEA, per germline. There are 12 residues in the CDR3. Losses at the gene ends were 3 bases for V and 7 bases for J; bases not matched to a gene: 2. CDR3 region: CSVETGVNTIYF. CDR3 DNA sequence: TGCAGCGTTGAGACAGGGGTGAACACCATATATTTT.

This clonotype was seen only a few times. V usage is TRBV4-1 and J usage is TRBJ1-5, with D hard to call. The ends were cut back, 2 bases at V and 2 bases at J, with 13 bases in the middle. Germline CDR1 and CDR2: MGHRA and YSYEKL. There are 16 residues in the CDR3. In DNA form, the CDR3 reads TGCGCCAGCAGCCAACCTAGCGGGGTAGGCAATCAGCCCCAGCATTTT. Its translation: CASSQPSGVGNQPQHF.